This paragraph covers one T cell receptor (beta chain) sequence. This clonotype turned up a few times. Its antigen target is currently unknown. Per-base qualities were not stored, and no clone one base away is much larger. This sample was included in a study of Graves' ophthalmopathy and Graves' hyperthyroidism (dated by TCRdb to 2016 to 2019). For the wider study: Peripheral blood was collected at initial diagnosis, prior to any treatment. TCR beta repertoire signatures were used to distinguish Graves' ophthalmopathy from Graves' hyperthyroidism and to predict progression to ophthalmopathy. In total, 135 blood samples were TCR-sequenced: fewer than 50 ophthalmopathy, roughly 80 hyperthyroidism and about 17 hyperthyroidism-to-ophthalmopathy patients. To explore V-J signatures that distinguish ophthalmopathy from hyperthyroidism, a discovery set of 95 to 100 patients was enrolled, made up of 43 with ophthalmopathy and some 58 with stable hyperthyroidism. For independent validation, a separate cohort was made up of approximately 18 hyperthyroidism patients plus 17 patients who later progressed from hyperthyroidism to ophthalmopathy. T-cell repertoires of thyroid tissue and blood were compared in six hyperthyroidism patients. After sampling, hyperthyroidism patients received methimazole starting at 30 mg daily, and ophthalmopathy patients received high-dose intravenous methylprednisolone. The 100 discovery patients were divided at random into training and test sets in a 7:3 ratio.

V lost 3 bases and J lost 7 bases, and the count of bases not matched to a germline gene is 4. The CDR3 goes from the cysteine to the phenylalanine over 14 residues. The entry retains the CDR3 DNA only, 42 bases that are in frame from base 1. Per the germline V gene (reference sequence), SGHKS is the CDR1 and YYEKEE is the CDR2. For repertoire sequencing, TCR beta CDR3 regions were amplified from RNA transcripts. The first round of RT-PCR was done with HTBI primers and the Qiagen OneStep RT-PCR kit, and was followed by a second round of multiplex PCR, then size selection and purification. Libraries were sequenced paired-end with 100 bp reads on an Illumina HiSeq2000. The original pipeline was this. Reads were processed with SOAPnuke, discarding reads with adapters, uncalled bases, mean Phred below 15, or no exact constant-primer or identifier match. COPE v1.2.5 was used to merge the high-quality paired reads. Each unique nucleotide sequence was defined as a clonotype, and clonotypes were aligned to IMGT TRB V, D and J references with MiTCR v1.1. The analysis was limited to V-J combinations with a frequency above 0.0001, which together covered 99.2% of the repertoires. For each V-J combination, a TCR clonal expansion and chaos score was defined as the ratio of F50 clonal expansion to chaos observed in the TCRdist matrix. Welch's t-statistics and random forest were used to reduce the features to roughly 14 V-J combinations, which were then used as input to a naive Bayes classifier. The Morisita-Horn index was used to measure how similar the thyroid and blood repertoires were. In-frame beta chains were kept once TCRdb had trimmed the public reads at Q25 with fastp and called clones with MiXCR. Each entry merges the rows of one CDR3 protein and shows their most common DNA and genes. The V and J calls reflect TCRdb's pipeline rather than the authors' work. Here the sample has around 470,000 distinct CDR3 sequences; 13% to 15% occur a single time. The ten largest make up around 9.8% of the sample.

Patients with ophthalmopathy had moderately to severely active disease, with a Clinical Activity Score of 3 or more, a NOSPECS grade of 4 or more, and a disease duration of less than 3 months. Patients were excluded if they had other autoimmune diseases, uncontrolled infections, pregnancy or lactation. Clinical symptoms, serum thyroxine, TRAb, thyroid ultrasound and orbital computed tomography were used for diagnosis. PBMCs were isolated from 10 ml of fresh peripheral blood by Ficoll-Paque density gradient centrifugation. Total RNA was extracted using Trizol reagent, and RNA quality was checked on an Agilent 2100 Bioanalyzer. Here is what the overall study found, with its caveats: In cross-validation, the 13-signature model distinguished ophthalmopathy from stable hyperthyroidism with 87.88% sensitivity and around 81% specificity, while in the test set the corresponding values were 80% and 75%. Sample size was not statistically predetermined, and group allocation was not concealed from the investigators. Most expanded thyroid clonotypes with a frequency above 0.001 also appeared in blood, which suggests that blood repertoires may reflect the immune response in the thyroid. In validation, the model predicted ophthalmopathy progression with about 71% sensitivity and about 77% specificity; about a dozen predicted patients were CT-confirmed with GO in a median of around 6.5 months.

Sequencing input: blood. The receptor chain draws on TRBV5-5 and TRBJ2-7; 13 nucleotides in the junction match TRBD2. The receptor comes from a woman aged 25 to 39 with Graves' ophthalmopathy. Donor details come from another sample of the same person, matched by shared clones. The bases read TGTGCCAGCAGCTCGGGACTAGCGGGACGGGAGCAGTACTTC. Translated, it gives CASSSGLAGREQYF.